These 27 T cell receptor beta chains were sequenced from one sample in a study of vaccination effects on CD4 cells after COVID-19. TCRdb keeps only in-frame clones here, not all; method: immunoSEQ multiplex PCR. Of tens of thousands of clones in the sample, around 74% are singletons; the top ten hold about 1.4%. Pools of viral peptides were used by the ViraFEST assay to expand antigen-specific CD4+ T cells ahead of sequencing. CD4+ T cell isolation took place after approximately ten days of culture. BNT162b2 vaccine or mRNA-1273 vaccine was given to participants in two doses. Antigens of these TCRs are unknown. The material was CD4+ T cells from PBMCs cultured with HCoV-229E spike peptides, obtained after COVID-19 vaccination. Receptors were obtained from a human donor who received a COVID-19 vaccine.

The chain joins TRBV5-4 to TRBJ2-6; D is undetermined. This CDR3 comprises 16 residues. Germline V lookup: CDR1 SGHNT, CDR2 YYREEE (reference sequence). V lost 1 base and J lost 4, with 12 bases in between. The CDR3 region has the DNA TGTGCCAGCAGCTTGTCTCCCGGGCAGGGGGCCAACGTCCTGACTTTC. Translation: CASSLSPGQGANVLTF.

The CDR3 sequence: CAWSASLYTEAFF. CDR3 nucleotides: TGTGCCTGGAGTGCGTCGTTGTACACTGAAGCTTTCTTT. The genes are TRBV30 and TRBJ1-1; D gene uncertain. V shed 1 base and J shed 3 bases, with 9 bases lying between them. This CDR3 is built from 13 residues. Germline V gene data show CDR1 as GTSNPN and CDR2 as SVGIG (reference sequence).

This clone was seen once. In nucleotides, the CDR3 is TGCAGCGTTGATAGGCCCCCGAGTGCGCAGTATTTT. It encodes CSVDRPPSAQYF. The rearrangement links TRBV29-1 to TRBJ2-3; D gene ambiguous. V was trimmed by 3 bases and J by 10 bases, leaving 14 bases between them. The germline CDR1 and CDR2 sequences are SQVTM and ANQGSEA. CDR3 size: 12 residues.

This chain connects TRBV19 to TRBJ2-2; 7 positions agree with TRBD1. CDR3 length: 15 residues. In germline, CDR1 is LNHDA, CDR2 SQIVND (reference sequence). After removal of 3 bases from V and 2 bases from J, the junction contained 3 bases not matched to a gene. The CDR3 DNA sequence: TGTGCCAGTAGTATGGGGACAGTTAACACCGGGGAGCTGTTTTTT. Amino acids: CASSMGTVNTGELFF.

V usage is TRBV5-4 and J usage is TRBJ1-1; the D is unclear. From germline, CDR1 is SGHNT and CDR2 YYREEE (reference sequence). The germline V and J ends were trimmed by 0 bases and 0 bases, with 6 bases remaining between them. CDR3 size: 14 residues. This CDR3 reads CASSLAGMNTEAFF. Here the CDR3 DNA reads TGTGCCAGCAGCTTGGCGGGGATGAACACTGAAGCTTTCTTT.

This sequence joins TRBV7-9 and TRBJ2-2, with a weak D call TRBD2 (6 bases). Germline loops: CDR1 SEHNR, CDR2 FQNEAQ (reference sequence). The CDR3 contains 16 residues. V was cut by 6 bases and J by 0 bases, with 14 bases left in between. CDR3 region: CASSPGRGANTGELFF. The CDR3, as DNA: TGTGCCAGCAGTCCGGGGCGGGGAGCGAACACCGGGGAGCTGTTTTTT. Filled out from reference TRBV7-9 and TRBJ2-2, the complete variable domain reads DTGVSQNPRHKITKRGQNVTFRCDPISEHNRLYWYRQTLGQGPEFLTYFQNEAQLEKSRLLSDRFSAERPKGSFSTLEIQRTEQGDSAMYLCASSPGRGANTGELFFGEGSRLTVL.

Only a few counts were recorded for this clone. The rearrangement uses TRBV10-1 and TRBJ2-2; TRBD2 is a possible D gene (6 bases). There are 15 residues in the CDR3. Germline loops: CDR1 WNHNN, CDR2 SYGVQD (reference sequence). Trimming removed 8 bases at V and 4 bases at J, with 17 bases between. CDR3 sequence: CASRRDGNPTGELFF. Written as DNA, the CDR3 is TGCGCCAGCCGGAGGGACGGCAATCCCACCGGGGAGCTGTTTTTT.

This sequence joins TRBV5-1 and TRBJ2-5; D gene unclear. Between the trimmed V and J ends, which lost 6 bases and 5 bases, there was a span of 11 bases. The length of the CDR3 is 12 residues. Germline V gene data show CDR1 as SGHRS and CDR2 as YFSETQ. The CDR3 spells CASNHARETQYF. DNA for the CDR3: TGCGCCAGCAACCACGCAAGGGAGACCCAGTACTTC.

This clone has more than one count but fewer than ten. This chain connects TRBV6-5 to TRBJ1-1; perhaps TRBD1 as D (6 bases). Looked up from germline, CDR1 is MNHEY and CDR2 is SVGAGI. The CDR3 extends over 14 amino acids. V was pared by 4 bases and J by 1 base, with 10 bases between. In DNA, the CDR3 is TGTGCCAGCAGTTTCATGGACAGGAACACTGAAGCTTTCTTT. It yields the protein CASSFMDRNTEAFF.

The chain uses TRBV3-1 (or the pseudogene TRBV3-2) and TRBJ1-3; 7 positions agree with TRBD1. V trimming: 11 bases; J trimming: 0 bases; junction bases outside the gene matches: 13. The CDR3 spans 16 residues. Germline V gene sequence: CDR1 LGHDT, CDR2 YNNKEL (reference sequence). The CDR3 spells CARSGGDSVSGNTIYF. In DNA form, the CDR3 reads TGTGCCCGCTCAGGCGGGGACAGCGTCTCTGGAAACACCATATATTTT.

The CDR3 loop is CASSAGQELGYTF. The CDR3 DNA follows: TGTGCCAGCAGCGCCGGACAGGAACTAGGCTACACCTTC. The rearrangement joins TRBV5-6 to TRBJ1-2, with 7 bases lining up with TRBD1. V was clipped by 4 bases and J by 8 bases; unmatched bases: 8. Germline V gene sequence: CDR1 SGHDT, CDR2 YYEEEE. The CDR3 extends over 13 amino acids.

This clone has more than one count but fewer than ten. V is TRBV6-5 and J is TRBJ2-7; a possible D gene is TRBD2 (6 bases). Germline CDR1 MNHEY, CDR2 SVGAGI. V gave up 6 bases and J gave up 2 bases, with 14 bases separating them. CDR3 length equals 14 residues. The CDR3 nucleotides are TGTGCCAGCAGGAACGGAGGGTTAACCTACGAGCAGTACGTC. This encodes CASRNGGLTYEQYV.

The chain joins TRBV6-2 or TRBV6-3 to TRBJ1-3; 7 bases are a match to TRBD1. The CDR3 loop spans 15 amino acids. Germline lookup yields CDR1 MNHEY and CDR2 SVGEGT. V lost 5 bases and J lost 7; bases outside the gene matches: 11. CDR3 coding DNA: TGTGCCAGCAGTACCCCGTCGACAGGGCGGAACACCATATATTTT. Protein: CASSTPSTGRNTIYF.

This clone has a handful of counts. This chain uses TRBV7-2 with TRBJ1-1; D unresolved. Trimming cost V 4 bases and J 0 bases, with 12 bases left between them. This CDR3 has 15 residues. Germline CDR1 reads SGHTA; CDR2 reads FQGNSA. The CDR3, as DNA: TGTGCCAGCAGCTACGATCCCAAGGTGAACACTGAAGCTTTCTTT. Encoded protein: CASSYDPKVNTEAFF.

This clone was observed a single time. The rearrangement joins TRBV5-1 to TRBJ2-3; no definite D call. V gave up 1 base and J gave up 0 bases, with 15 bases separating them. In germline, CDR1 is SGHRS, CDR2 YFSETQ. The CDR3 is made up of 17 amino acids. The CDR3 here is CASSLYILGQSTDTQYF. The CDR3 DNA follows: TGCGCCAGCAGCTTGTACATTCTGGGCCAGAGCACAGATACGCAGTATTTT.

The chain carries TRBV18 and TRBJ1-5; D is unclear. Trimming removed 5 bases from V and 0 bases from J, with 11 bases in between. Germline-derived CDR1 and CDR2 are KGHSH and LQKENI. CDR3 length equals 15 residues. In DNA form, the CDR3 reads TGTGCCAGCTCAATTGACGGAAATAGCAATCAGCCCCAGCATTTT. Encoded protein: CASSIDGNSNQPQHF.

This clone was counted once. J is TRBJ2-5 and V is TRBV18; the D gene is possibly TRBD1 (5 bases). CDR1 and CDR2 (germline): KGHSH, LQKENI. The CDR3 is made up of 14 amino acids. V lost 6 bases and J 5 bases, leaving 16 bases between the germline ends. In DNA, the CDR3 is TGTGCCAGCTCCATTGACAGTAGGGTGGAGACCCAGTACTTC. Protein product: CASSIDSRVETQYF.

J is TRBJ2-5 and V is TRBV2, with D perhaps matching TRBD2 (6 bases). Trimming pared 1 base from V and 5 bases from J, leaving 11 bases between. CDR1 is SNHLY and CDR2 is FYNNEI in the germline V gene. The CDR3 extends over 14 amino acids. The CDR3 bases are TGTGCCAGCAGTGAAGATCGGGGGTCGGAGACCCAGTACTTC. Protein: CASSEDRGSETQYF.

The J gene is TRBJ1-4, the V gene TRBV15; a weak D match, TRBD1 (5 bases). The length of the CDR3 is 16 residues. Germline CDR1 reads LNHNV; CDR2 reads YYDKDF (reference sequence). V shed 3 bases and J shed 8 bases, with 19 bases lying between them. The CDR3 here is CATSSGPRDWKEKLFF. CDR3 coding DNA: TGTGCCACCAGCAGCGGACCCAGGGATTGGAAGGAAAAACTGTTTTTT.

V gene TRBV10-1 combines with J gene TRBJ2-5; D perhaps matches TRBD2 (7 bases). The V gene lost 3 bases and the J gene lost 5 bases, with 10 bases spanning the gap. The germline gives CDR1 WNHNN, CDR2 SYGVQD (reference sequence). This CDR3 region has 13 residues. The chain's CDR3 is CASSDGGRETQYF. CDR3 bases: TGCGCCAGCAGTGACGGGGGGCGGGAGACCCAGTACTTC.

This chain joins TRBV19 and TRBJ2-2; TRBD1 matches 7 bases. Per the germline V gene, CDR1 is LNHDA and CDR2 is SQIVND (reference sequence). The CDR3 has 18 amino acids. Losses at the gene ends were 3 bases for V and 3 bases for J; bases not matched to a gene: 13. The CDR3 region is CASSIRQGDPSDTGELFF. The CDR3 DNA reads as TGTGCCAGTAGTATTCGACAGGGTGATCCTTCGGACACCGGGGAGCTGTTTTTT. The whole variable domain, filled in from reference TRBV19 and TRBJ2-2, reads DGGITQSPKYLFRKEGQNVTLSCEQNLNHDAMYWYRQDPGQGLRLIYYSQIVNDFQKGDIAEGYSVSREKKESFPLTVTSAQKNPTAFYLCASSIRQGDPSDTGELFFGEGSRLTVL.

The genes are TRBV6-5 and TRBJ2-7; TRBD1 aligns across 7 bases. V shed 5 bases and J 3 bases; nucleotides not matched to a gene: 7. Looked up from germline, CDR1 is MNHEY and CDR2 is SVGAGI. The CDR3 is made up of 14 amino acids. CDR3 protein: CASSTDRASYEQYV. In nucleotides, the CDR3 is TGTGCCAGCAGTACCGACAGGGCAAGCTACGAGCAGTACGTC.

This rearrangement joins TRBV19 to TRBJ1-6; D gene unclear. Trimming stripped 3 bases from V and 0 bases from J, with 6 bases between. Per germline, CDR1 LNHDA and CDR2 SQIVND (reference sequence). The CDR3 contains 15 residues. CDR3 region: CASSISSSYNSPLHF. DNA of the CDR3: TGTGCCAGTAGTATTAGTAGCTCCTATAATTCACCCCTCCACTTT.

CDR3 residues: CASSLIALNTEAFF. In nucleotides, the CDR3 is TGCGCCAGCAGCTTAATTGCCCTGAACACTGAAGCTTTCTTT. The chain employs TRBV5-1 and TRBJ1-1, with D hard to call. Germline assignment: CDR1 SGHRS and CDR2 YFSETQ. The CDR3 runs 14 residues. V was clipped by 2 bases and J by 0 bases, with 8 bases between them. Complete variable domain (other parts from reference TRBV5-1 and TRBJ1-1): KAGVTQTPRYLIKTRGQQVTLSCSPISGHRSVSWYQQTPGQGLQFLFEYFSETQRNKGNFPGRFSGRQFSNSRSEMNVSTLELGDSALYLCASSLIALNTEAFFGQGTRLTVV.

The chain has TRBV6-2 or TRBV6-3 and TRBJ2-7; the D is unclear. From germline, CDR1 is MNHEY and CDR2 SVGEGT. This CDR3 is built from 14 residues. The V and J ends lost 5 bases and 5 bases respectively, with 16 bases between them. The CDR3 spells CASSTTGQDHEQYV. The CDR3 DNA is TGTGCCAGCAGTACCACCGGGCAGGACCACGAGCAGTACGTC.

V is TRBV12-3 or TRBV12-4 and J is TRBJ2-7; the D gene is possibly TRBD2 (5 bases). This CDR3 has 13 amino acids. Deletions cut 9 bases from V and 2 bases from J, with 14 bases between. The CDR3 sequence: CASGPHGTYEQYV. DNA for the CDR3: TGTGCCAGTGGACCCCACGGGACCTACGAGCAGTACGTC.

The chain joins TRBV18 to TRBJ1-2; the D is unclear. There are 14 residues in the CDR3. CDR1 KGHSH and CDR2 LQKENI come from the germline V gene. Trimming removed 3 bases from V and 2 bases from J, with 10 bases in between. CDR3 sequence: CASSPGYENYGYTF. The CDR3 nucleotides are TGTGCCAGCTCACCCGGGTATGAGAACTATGGCTACACCTTC.